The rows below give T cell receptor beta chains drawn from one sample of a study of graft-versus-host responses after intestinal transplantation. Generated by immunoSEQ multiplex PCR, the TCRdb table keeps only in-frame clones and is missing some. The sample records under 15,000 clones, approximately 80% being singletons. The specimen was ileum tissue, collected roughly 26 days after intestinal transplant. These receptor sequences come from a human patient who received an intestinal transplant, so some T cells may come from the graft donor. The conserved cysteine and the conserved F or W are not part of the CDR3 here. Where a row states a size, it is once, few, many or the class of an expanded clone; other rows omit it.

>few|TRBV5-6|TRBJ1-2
ASSLGQGTYGYT
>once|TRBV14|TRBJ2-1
ASSPGGREQF
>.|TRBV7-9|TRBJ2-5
ASSLASAGQETQY
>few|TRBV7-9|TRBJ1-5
ASSLGQAHQPQH
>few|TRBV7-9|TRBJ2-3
ASSDPRGPGHTDTQY
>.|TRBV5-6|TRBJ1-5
ASSRGTGQPQH
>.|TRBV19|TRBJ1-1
ASSMRQGNTEAF
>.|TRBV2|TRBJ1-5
ASSADSQSVGQPQH
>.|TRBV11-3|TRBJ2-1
ASSLSRGNEQF
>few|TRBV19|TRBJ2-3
ASSMGGTDTQY
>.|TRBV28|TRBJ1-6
ASMPDSSYNSPLH
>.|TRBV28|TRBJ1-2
ASSFTGKGGYT
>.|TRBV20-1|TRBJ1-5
SARSNQPQH
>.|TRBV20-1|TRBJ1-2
RSGDGYT
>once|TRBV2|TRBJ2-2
ASRAPTTLAGGLRNTGELF
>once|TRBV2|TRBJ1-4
ASVGGDEKLF
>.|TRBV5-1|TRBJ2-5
ASSPPEGSGAETQY
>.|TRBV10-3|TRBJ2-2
AISQWTGDTGELF
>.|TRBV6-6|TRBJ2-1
ASTGREVYNEQF
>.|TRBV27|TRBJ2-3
ASSLFRLPGLATDTQY
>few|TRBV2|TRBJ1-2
ANHRGGDYGYT
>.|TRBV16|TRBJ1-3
ASSQLASTGNTIY
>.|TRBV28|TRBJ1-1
ASSLSQGTEAF
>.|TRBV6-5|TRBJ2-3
ASSTSGSSDTQY
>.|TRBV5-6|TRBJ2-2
ASSWTGLANTGELF
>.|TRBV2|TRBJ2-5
ASIRPGLAGEETQY
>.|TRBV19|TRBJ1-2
ASSIQGSNYGYT
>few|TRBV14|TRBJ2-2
ASSRTGSGTGELF
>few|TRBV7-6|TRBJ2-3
ASRGRSADTQY